This T cell receptor (beta chain) was observed in a study of T cells in Graves' hyperthyroidism and ophthalmopathy (dated by TCRdb to between 2018 and 2021). In terms of the full investigation: Peripheral blood was collected at initial diagnosis, before any treatment. TCR V-J signatures able to tell the groups apart were searched for in a discovery cohort of 100 patients, of whom more than 40 had Graves' ophthalmopathy and around 57 had stable Graves' hyperthyroidism. An independent validation cohort of fewer than 20 hyperthyroidism patients and about 16 patients who later progressed to ophthalmopathy tested prospective prediction of ophthalmopathy. For training and testing, the approximately 92 patients in the discovery cohort were randomly divided in a 7:3 ratio. The study also compared thyroid tissue and blood T-cell repertoires from five or six Graves' hyperthyroidism patients. After blood sampling, hyperthyroidism patients were treated with methimazole at a starting dose of 30 mg daily, and ophthalmopathy patients were treated with high-dose intravenous methylprednisolone. According to the paper, TCR Vbeta CDR3 sequencing was carried out on 135 peripheral blood samples, which came from 40 to 45 ophthalmopathy, approximately 78 hyperthyroidism and roughly 17 progressor patients. What the study reported, not specific to this receptor: In validation, the model predicted progression to ophthalmopathy with around 71% sensitivity and 72% to 85% specificity, a median of about 6 months before onset. Most expanded thyroid clonotypes (frequency above 0.001) were also found in blood, which suggests that blood repertoires may mirror thyroid immune responses. Ophthalmopathy was separated from stable hyperthyroidism by a 13 V-J signature model, with around 88% sensitivity and about 81% specificity obtained in cross-validation and 80%/75% obtained in testing. No statistical method was used to set the sample size in advance, and investigators knew the group allocation.

Hyperthyroidism patients were aged 18 to 65 years and newly diagnosed, with disease duration of less than 2 months. Exclusion was applied to patients with uncontrolled infections, other autoimmune diseases, pregnancy or lactation. Diagnoses were based on clinical symptoms, serum thyroxine and TRAb, thyroid ultrasound and orbital computed tomography. For progressor patients, blood was drawn at the first diagnosis of hyperthyroidism, before any ophthalmopathy symptoms had appeared. Ficoll-Paque density gradient centrifugation was used to isolate PBMCs from 10 ml of fresh peripheral blood. Progressor patients were initially diagnosed with Graves' hyperthyroidism and developed ophthalmopathy during follow-up. Total RNA was extracted with Trizol reagent, and quality was checked on an Agilent 2100 Bioanalyzer. TCR beta CDR3 regions were amplified from RNA transcripts. For the first round of RT-PCR on the TCR CDR3, the HTBI primer set was used together with the Qiagen OneStep RT-PCR kit. Libraries were constructed in a second round of multiplex PCR, after which size selection and purification were performed. Libraries were sequenced paired-end with 100 bp reads on an Illumina HiSeq2000. The study's processing was this. Raw data were processed with SOAPnuke, discarding reads with adapters, uncalled bases, mean Phred below 15, or no exact constant-primer or identifier match. COPE v1.2.5 was used to merge high-quality paired reads, and clonotypes were defined as unique nucleotide sequences. MiTCR v1.1 was used to align the clonotypes against IMGT TRBV, TRBD and TRBJ reference segments. Only V-J combinations with frequency above 0.0001, covering 99% to 99.2% of repertoires, were analysed. The TCS score was defined as the ratio of F50 (clonal expansion) to E x V (chaos), calculated using BLOSUM62-based TCRdist between CDR3 peptides within each V-J. Welch's t-statistics and random forest reduced approximately 520 V-J features to some 14, which were used in a naive Bayes classifier (R e1071). Starting from the raw public reads, TCRdb applied fastp trimming at Q25, assembled clones with MiXCR and retained in-frame beta chains. Rows are combined by CDR3 protein, so each entry shows the most common genes and DNA. TCRdb assigned the V and J calls; the authors' analysis was not used. The sample profile shows about 290,000 distinct CDR3 sequences; about 14% of them were found once. The top ten clones comprise almost 8% of the sample.

In this sample, this clonotype turned up a few times. The antigen this receptor binds is unknown. No much larger clonotype is one base removed from it; base qualities were not supplied. The junction shows trimming of 0 bases on V and 5 bases on J, plus 11 bases between the germline ends. The CDR3 has 14 amino acids, counting the end cysteine and phenylalanine. Only the CDR3 DNA is retained, 42 bases long and in frame from the first base. From the germline V gene, CDR1 is MNHEY and CDR2 is SVGAGI. The receptor comes from a woman between 25 and 40 years old with Graves' hyperthyroidism that later progressed to Graves' ophthalmopathy. Sequencing used blood. The sequence is built from TRBV6-5 and TRBJ2-7; a weak D assignment points to TRBD1 (6 bases agree). CDR3 loop: CASSYSTQGNEQYF. The nucleotide sequence reads TGTGCCAGCAGTTACTCGACTCAGGGGAACGAGCAGTACTTC.